These T cell receptor beta chains were read from a single sample in a study of blood T cell repertoires in COVID-19. The data were produced by immunoSEQ multiplex PCR, yet TCRdb's version contains in-frame clones alone and is incomplete. The table has roughly 200,000 clones, roughly 77% seen once. The source material was peripheral blood. Receptor source: a man in his sixties or seventies with active or convalescent COVID-19. Each CDR3 is given with its conserved first and last residue. Fields, in order: CDR3 DNA, CDR3 protein, clone size, V gene, D gene, J gene. A D gene is named only where the DNA matches it firmly. Size values are once, few and many counts, or a class for expanded clones, and some rows have none.

TGTGCCAGCAGCTTAGTTTCGGTGGGACAGCGTAAGAATGAGCAGTTCTTC | CASSLVSVGQRKNEQFF | - | TRBV11-2 | TRBD1 | TRBJ2-1
TGTGCCAGCAGCCAGGACAGGGTCACCGGGGAGCTGTTTTTT | CASSQDRVTGELFF | - | TRBV7-9 | TRBD1 | TRBJ2-2
TGTGCCAGCAGCACATCCCCACTAGCGAAATTGGAGACCCAGTACTTC | CASSTSPLAKLETQYF | - | TRBV7-9 | TRBD2 | TRBJ2-5
TGTGCCAGTAGTATAGGACAACGACCTAATGAAAAACTGTTTTTT | CASSIGQRPNEKLFF | - | TRBV19 | - | TRBJ1-4
TGTGCCAGCAGTGGAAACCAGGGGGCTTTGCATGGCTACACCTTC | CASSGNQGALHGYTF | few | TRBV6-6 | TRBD1 | TRBJ1-2
TGTGCCAGCAGCCGTGGGGACAGGTCATCCTACGAGCAGTACTTC | CASSRGDRSSYEQYF | once | TRBV7-6 | TRBD1 | TRBJ2-7
TGTGCCAGCAGCGACCTAGCGGGGGGGCCGGGAGATACGCAGTATTTT | CASSDLAGGPGDTQYF | few | TRBV5-5 | TRBD2 | TRBJ2-3
TGTGCCAGCAGTGCCCCGGCGGACAGGGACCTTATGAACACTGAAGCTTTCTTT | CASSAPADRDLMNTEAFF | few | TRBV2 | TRBD1 | TRBJ1-1
TGCGCCAGCAGCCAAGAGTTCAAACGGAGAACGAACACCGGGGAGCTGTTTTTT | CASSQEFKRRTNTGELFF | - | TRBV4-1 | - | TRBJ2-2
TGTGCCAGCAGTTACCAAACGCAGGGACTTTATCGAGAAGCTTTCTTT | CASSYQTQGLYREAFF | - | TRBV6-5 | - | TRBJ1-1
TGTGCCAGCAGCCAAGATCAGGGGACCGGGGAGCTGTTTTTT | CASSQDQGTGELFF | - | TRBV3-1/TRBV3-2 | - | TRBJ2-2
TGTGCCATCAGCATGACAGCGCCGACTGAAGCTTTCTTT | CAISMTAPTEAFF | - | TRBV10-3 | - | TRBJ1-1
TGTGCCAGCAGCTTAAATAACGGGGGGAAGACCCAGTACTTC | CASSLNNGGKTQYF | - | TRBV11-2 | TRBD2 | TRBJ2-5
TGTGCCACCGGGGCGAGGGGGCTTTATGGCTACACCTTC | CATGARGLYGYTF | once | TRBV6-5 | TRBD1 | TRBJ1-2
TGCGCCAGCAGCATTGCAGGGACAGCGCTCAATGAGCAGTTCTTC | CASSIAGTALNEQFF | - | TRBV5-1 | TRBD1 | TRBJ2-1
TGCGCCAGCAGTGAGTCGAGCGGGAGTCAGTTCTTC | CASSESSGSQFF | - | TRBV10-1 | TRBD2 | TRBJ2-1
TGTGCCAGCAGCGCAGTCGGGACAGGGGACTATGGCTACACCTTC | CASSAVGTGDYGYTF | - | TRBV7-9 | TRBD1 | TRBJ1-2
TGTGCCAGCAGCTTAGCGGGTTCGGGAAATGAGCAGTTCTTC | CASSLAGSGNEQFF | - | TRBV7-2 | - | TRBJ2-1
TGTGCCAGCAGCCGGGACAGGGAATGGCAGCCCCAGCATTTT | CASSRDREWQPQHF | - | TRBV7-9 | TRBD1 | TRBJ1-5
TGCGCCAGCAGCTACCTATCAGGGGGCGCAGGGTCGAACACCGGGGAGCTGTTTTTT | CASSYLSGGAGSNTGELFF | - | TRBV5-1 | TRBD1 | TRBJ2-2
TGTGCCAGCAGTTTAGCGGGGACTACCTACGAGCAGTACTTC | CASSLAGTTYEQYF | once | TRBV25-1 | TRBD2 | TRBJ2-7
TGTGCCAGTGGGGAGATAGCGGGGCAGTATTTT | CASGEIAGQYF | - | TRBV19 | TRBD2 | TRBJ2-3
TGTGCCAGCAGCCAAGGTCGGCCAGGCTCCTACGAGCAGTACTTC | CASSQGRPGSYEQYF | - | TRBV3-1/TRBV3-2 | - | TRBJ2-7
TGTGCCAGCTCACCACCCACAGGGGGCTATGGAAACACCATATATTTT | CASSPPTGGYGNTIYF | once | TRBV18 | TRBD1 | TRBJ1-3
TGTGCCAGCAGTTACTTCGGGACTAGCGGGAGTCAGTCCTACAATGAGCAGTTCTTC | CASSYFGTSGSQSYNEQFF | - | TRBV6-2/TRBV6-3 | TRBD2 | TRBJ2-1
TGCGCCAGCAGCCAAAACCCATTAGACACTGAAGCTTTCTTT | CASSQNPLDTEAFF | once | TRBV4-1 | - | TRBJ1-1
TGTGCCAGCAGCGTAGCGGGGTCCTACAATGAGCAGTTCTTC | CASSVAGSYNEQFF | - | TRBV9 | - | TRBJ2-1
TGTGCCAGCAGCCGGGAGGAGGGCTTCTATGGCTACACCTTC | CASSREEGFYGYTF | - | TRBV6-5 | - | TRBJ1-2
TGTGCCAGCAGCTTTAGCCGGTCCTCAACTGAAGCTTTCTTT | CASSFSRSSTEAFF | - | TRBV7-2 | - | TRBJ1-1
TGCGCCAGCAGCTATCCCCGGGAGGCGGGTGGCTACACCTTC | CASSYPREAGGYTF | - | TRBV5-1 | - | TRBJ1-2
TGTGCCAGCAGTTTATCGGTGGGACTGCGGCTAGCCAAAAACATTCAGTACTTC | CASSLSVGLRLAKNIQYF | - | TRBV28 | - | TRBJ2-4
TGTGCCAGCAGTTACTCGAGTAGAGGACAGGGGGTCGAGCAGTTCTTC | CASSYSSRGQGVEQFF | - | TRBV6-5 | TRBD1 | TRBJ2-1
TGTGCCAGCAGTTACTCAGGGGGCTATGGCTACACCTTC | CASSYSGGYGYTF | once | TRBV6-5 | - | TRBJ1-2
TGTGCCAGCATTGGACAGGGGGTCACTGAAGCTTTCTTT | CASIGQGVTEAFF | once | TRBV6-6 | TRBD1 | TRBJ1-1
TGTGCCAGCAGCTTAGGGTCCAGGGGGGCGGGGTCTTCCTACGAGCAGTACTTC | CASSLGSRGAGSSYEQYF | - | TRBV7-2 | - | TRBJ2-7
TGTGCCAGCAGCCAGGGGACAGACCACTATGGCTACACCTTC | CASSQGTDHYGYTF | once | TRBV3-1/TRBV3-2 | TRBD1 | TRBJ1-2
TGTGCCAGCAGCTCCCCGACAGAGATCATCTCTGGAAACACCATATATTTT | CASSSPTEIISGNTIYF | - | TRBV7-2 | - | TRBJ1-3